These 2 T cell receptor beta chains came from one sample sequenced in a study of blood T cell repertoires in COVID-19. Repertoires were generated with immunoSEQ multiplex PCR, while TCRdb's copy carries only in-frame clones and drops some. In the table there are roughly 190,000 clones, 85% to 90% of which are singletons. Sequencing was done on a sample of peripheral blood. These receptors originate from a man aged 18 to 29 with active or convalescent COVID-19.

The rearrangement joins TRBV10-3 to TRBJ2-3, with D hard to call. The V and J ends lost 3 bases and 0 bases respectively, with 10 bases between them. The CDR3 is 15 residues long. Per the germline V gene, CDR1 is ENHRY and CDR2 is SYGVKD. In DNA form, the CDR3 reads TGTGCCATCAGTGATCTTGCCGGGAGCACAGATACGCAGTATTTT. Translated, it gives CAISDLAGSTDTQYF.

J is TRBJ1-5 and V is TRBV7-2; TRBD1 matches at 7 bases. After removal of 5 bases from V and 4 bases from J, the junction contained 5 bases not matched to a gene. This CDR3 has 14 amino acids. CDR1 SGHTA and CDR2 FQGNSA come from the germline V gene. The CDR3 region has the DNA TGTGCCAGCAGCCAACGGACAGGAAATCAGCCCCAGCATTTT. Protein sequence: CASSQRTGNQPQHF. Full variable domain (rest looked up from reference TRBV7-2 and TRBJ1-5): GAGVSQSPSNKVTEKGKDVELRCDPISGHTALYWYRQSLGQGLEFLIYFQGNSAPDKSGLPSDRFSAERTGGSVSTLTIQRTQQEDSAVYLCASSQRTGNQPQHFGDGTRLSIL.